The clone carrying this T cell receptor beta chain was seen many times. As yet, its antigen is unknown. CDR3 length: 13 residues. Germline V gives CDR1 SQVTM, CDR2 ANQGSEA. Deletions cut 5 bases from V and 2 bases from J, with 12 bases between. This sample was taken from a study of CD8 T cells in ankylosing spondylitis. General observations from the study: Disease-linked clones proved CD8+ and comparatively uncommon in peripheral blood. A TCR beta motif of fewer than 10 highly homologous variants seemed to mark ankylosing spondylitis blood.

One entry per CDR3 protein results from TCRdb running MiXCR on the 5' RACE reads. Among 330,000 or so distinct CDR3 sequences listed, less than 10% were seen once. The sequence was collected from a male donor with ankylosing spondylitis. The sample taken for sequencing was blood, either unsorted or a sorted T cell fraction (not recorded which). The V call is TRBV29-1, the J call TRBJ1-1, with D possibly matching TRBD1 (5 bases). The CDR3 DNA is TGCAGCGTTCGAGGGACGGGAAACACTGAAGCTTTCTTT. It specifies CSVRGTGNTEAFF.